Sequencing of this T cell receptor beta chain was carried out in a study of Graves' ophthalmopathy and Graves' hyperthyroidism. Overall study findings and caveats: The model achieved about 64% sensitivity and 72.22% specificity for ophthalmopathy progression. A 13-signature model separated ophthalmopathy from stable hyperthyroidism, roughly 85% sensitivity, roughly 81% specificity.

For repertoire sequencing, the TCR beta CDR3 regions were amplified from RNA transcripts. Scientists carried out first-round RT-PCR using HTBI primers and then a second-round multiplex PCR. TCRdb re-called the multiplex PCR reads with MiXCR, one entry per CDR3 protein. The sample includes 170,000 or so distinct CDR3 sequences, about 40% of them seen just once. In this sample, this clonotype turned up many times. What it recognizes is unknown. This sequence originates from a woman aged 35 to 49 with Graves' ophthalmopathy. The sample taken for sequencing was peripheral blood.

The CDR3 loop is CATSREGDEQYF. DNA for the CDR3: TGTGCCACCAGCAGAGAAGGGGACGAGCAGTACTTC. This chain links TRBV15 with TRBJ2-7, with D perhaps matching TRBD1 (5 bases). The CDR3 consists of 12 residues. Germline assignment: CDR1 LNHNV and CDR2 YYDKDF (reference sequence). The V end lost 0 bases, the J end lost 5 bases, and 5 bases lay between the germline ends. The variable domain in full, with the rest retrieved from reference TRBV15 and TRBJ2-7, is DAMVIQNPRYQVTQFGKPVTLSCSQTLNHNVMYWYQQKSSQAPKLLFHYYDKDFNNEADTPDNFQSRRPNTSFCFLDIRSPGLGDTAMYLCATSREGDEQYFGPGTRLTVT.